This TCR beta chain is from a study of cytomegalovirus exposure and HLA in healthy donors. Primers included in the PCR were 60 Vbeta and 13 Jbeta primers. Assay: immunoSEQ multiplex PCR; the TCRdb copy retains only in-frame clones and omits some. The sample consists of about 89,000 clones, around 85% of them appearing once. These donors counted as nominally healthy when sampled, but unrecorded immune exposures were likely. The CDR3 runs to 13 residues. V lost 6 bases and J 4 bases, leaving 12 bases between the germline ends. Germline CDR1 is MNHNS and CDR2 is SASEGT. This sequence originates from a man between 40 and 49 years old in good health and CMV-seropositive. The sequenced sample was PBMCs. The V call is TRBV6-1, the J call TRBJ1-2; D gene unclear. The CDR3 nucleotides read TGTGCCAGCAGCCCGTCAGGCAGCTATGGCTACACCTTC. Amino acids: CASSPSGSYGYTF.